This TCR beta chain was retrieved from a study of blood T cell repertoires in COVID-19. Germline V gives CDR1 SGHTA, CDR2 FQGNSA. Deletions cut 6 bases from V and 2 bases from J, with 16 bases between. CDR3 length: 15 residues. Under the authors' procedure: It was from reference gene primer amplification that nucleated cell counts were estimated. Some clones are missing from TCRdb's copy, which holds only in-frame ones; the method was immunoSEQ multiplex PCR. V and J calls plus clone size are reproduced from that table; the DNA served to infer D and trimming. The table includes 350,000 to 450,000 clones, around 87% detected once.

Sequences were obtained from peripheral blood. This clonotype originated in a woman aged 60-70 years with COVID-19, enrolled during active disease. J is TRBJ1-2 and V is TRBV7-2; D may be TRBD1 (6 bases). The CDR3 nucleotides read TGTGCCAGCAGTCCCCGGCGGGGGGCAAACTATGGCTACACCTTC. Protein sequence: CASSPRRGANYGYTF. Looking up the rest from reference TRBV7-2 and TRBJ1-2 gives the full variable domain: GAGVSQSPSNKVTEKGKDVELRCDPISGHTALYWYRQSLGQGLEFLIYFQGNSAPDKSGLPSDRFSAERTGGSVSTLTIQRTQQEDSAVYLCASSPRRGANYGYTFGSGTRLTVV.